This TCR beta chain was captured in a study of T-cell memory formation after mild COVID-19 (dated by TCRdb to the early 2020s). With respect to the entire study: Most TCR sequence clusters were specific to one of the two donors. The cohort was made up of two young adult volunteers, one female and one male, who were previously healthy. In two donors, T-cell clones that expanded and contracted after mild COVID-19 were tracked by sequencing TCRalpha and TCRbeta repertoires over time. Broader findings and caveats from the paper: SARS-CoV-2 specificity was not confirmed for the second-wave clones peaking on day 37. From day 15 to 85, contracting clones showed balanced CD4/CD8 phenotypes, whereas a second wave of clones that expanded from day 15 to 37 leaned towards CD4+. Contracting CD4+ clones were found mainly in CM and EM memory subsets, while CD8+ clones were enriched in EMRA. The study included only a couple of mild cases, and larger cohorts that include severe cases with pre-infection samples were judged to be necessary. Some responding clones were detected in pre-infection memory, which suggested that pre-existing cross-reactive memory T cells had joined the SARS-CoV-2 response.

This clonotype was seen at least ten times. The antigen this receptor binds is unknown. No qualities accompany the bases; no much larger clone lies one base away. PBMCs were isolated by Ficoll-Paque density gradient centrifugation. TCRdb names Illumina NovaSeq 6000 as the instrument used. Using 5'RACE with constant-segment primers, TCRalpha and TCRbeta cDNA libraries were constructed, with sample barcodes and unique molecular identifiers added in the process. RNA was extracted from every sample with Trizol reagent. Library amplification was performed in two PCR steps, and a second sample barcode and Illumina TruSeq adapters were introduced in the second step. The libraries were sequenced on an Illumina NovaSeq using 2 x 150 bp paired-end reads. On the authors' methods: Demultiplexing of reads and collapsing into UMI-guided consensus sequences were performed with migec v1.2.7. Using mixcr v2.1.11, UMI consensuses were aligned to TRA and TRB V and J templates and then assembled into clonotypes. Clonotypes were classified as expanded or contracted when called significant by both edgeR and NoisET, with noise models trained on biological replicates. For edgeR calls, a false discovery rate-adjusted p below 0.01 and a log2 fold-change threshold of 1 were applied. PCA with hierarchical clustering of max-normalized trajectories of the 1000 most abundant clonotypes was used as exploratory dynamics analysis. Separately sequenced CD4+ and CD8+ repertoires were used to assign the CD4 or CD8 phenotype of responding clones. TCRdb reprocessed the public reads (quality trimming at Q25 with fastp, clone calling with MiXCR) and kept in-frame beta chains. Entries are consolidated by CDR3 protein sequence, retaining the most common genes and DNA. The V and J calls were not made by the authors but by TCRdb's processing. The table for this sample lists about 400,000 distinct CDR3 sequences; approximately 15% of them were counted only once. The ten largest clones represent 22% of the sample.

Germline trimming: 8 bases from V, 8 bases from J; junction bases outside gene matches: 12. Including the terminal cysteine and phenylalanine, the CDR3 comprises 13 residues. Only the CDR3 region is kept as DNA, spanning 39 bases read in frame from base 1. The germline V gene (reference sequence) specifies DFQATT as CDR1 and SNEGSKA as CDR2. The V gene is TRBV20-1 and the J gene is TRBJ2-1; 7 middle bases align to TRBD1. The clonotype originates from a man aged 18-30 years who had mild COVID-19 (a few samples of this study predate the infection). The sample titles of this study are shuffled in the database, so cell type and time point are left out; the donor was told from shared clones. The sample comprised PBMCs or a T cell subset sorted from them (not recorded which). CDR3 region: CSSPDRVGDEQFF. In nucleotide form, the sequence is TGCAGTTCGCCTGACAGGGTAGGCGATGAGCAGTTCTTC.